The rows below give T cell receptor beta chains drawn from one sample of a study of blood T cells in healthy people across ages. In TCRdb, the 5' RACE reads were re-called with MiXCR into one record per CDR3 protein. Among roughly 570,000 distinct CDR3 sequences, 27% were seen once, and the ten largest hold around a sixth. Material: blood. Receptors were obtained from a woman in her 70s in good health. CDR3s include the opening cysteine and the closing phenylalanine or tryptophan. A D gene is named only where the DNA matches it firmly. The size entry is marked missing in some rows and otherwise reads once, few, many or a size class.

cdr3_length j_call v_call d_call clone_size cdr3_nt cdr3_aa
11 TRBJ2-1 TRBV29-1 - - TGCAGCGTTGCGACGGAAAATGAGCAGTTCTTC CSVATENEQFF
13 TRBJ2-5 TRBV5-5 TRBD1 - TGTGCCGGCAACTCGACAGGGCGAGAGACCCAGTACTTC CAGNSTGRETQYF
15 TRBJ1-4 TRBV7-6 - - TGTGCCAGCAGCCCAAGTGGGGGGCTGCGGGGAAAACTGTTTTTT CASSPSGGLRGKLFF
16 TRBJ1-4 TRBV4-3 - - TGCGCCAGCAGCCAAGATGCGACGGCCCGGACTGAAGAACTGTTTTTT CASSQDATARTEELFF
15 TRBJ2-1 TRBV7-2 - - - CASSLTTFGQGIQLF
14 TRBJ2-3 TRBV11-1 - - TGTGCCAGCAGCTTAAGGGGAAACACAGATACGCAGTATTTT CASSLRGNTDTQYF
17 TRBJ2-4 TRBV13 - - TGTGCCAGCAGCCCATACCTGGGGGGCAGAGCCAAAAACATTCCGTACTTC CASSPYLGGRAKNIPYF
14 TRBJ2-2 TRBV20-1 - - TGCAGTGCTAGAGTCTCACAGGGTCCCGGGGAGCTGTTTTTT CSARVSQGPGELFF
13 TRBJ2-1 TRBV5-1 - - TGCGCCAGCAGCTTGGGGCGGGGAGGTGAGCAGTTCTTC CASSLGRGGEQFF
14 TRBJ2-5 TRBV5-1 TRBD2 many TGCGCCAGCAGCCACGGGACTAGCTATGAGACCCAGTACTTC CASSHGTSYETQYF
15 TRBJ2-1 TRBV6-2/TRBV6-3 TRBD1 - TGTGCCAGCAGTAACCCGCCCCTACGGACAGGTGAGCAGTTCTTC CASSNPPLRTGEQFF
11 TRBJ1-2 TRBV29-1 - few TGCAGCGACAGGGTTAACTATGGCTACACCTTC CSDRVNYGYTF
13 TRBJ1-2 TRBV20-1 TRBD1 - TGCAGTGCTCACGAACAGGGGGCCGGTGGCTACACCTTC CSAHEQGAGGYTF
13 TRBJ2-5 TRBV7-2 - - TGTGCCAGCAGTCTCAGGGGAGATGAGACCCAGTACTTC CASSLRGDETQYF
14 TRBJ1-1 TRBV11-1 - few TGTGCCAGCAGCCCAAGGGTCCAGGGTCCTGAAGCTTTCTTT CASSPRVQGPEAFF
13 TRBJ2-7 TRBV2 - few TGTGCCAGCAGTAGGACGCAGGATTACGAGCAGTACTTC CASSRTQDYEQYF
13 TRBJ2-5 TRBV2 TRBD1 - TGTGCCAGCAGAGGTCCGGGACAGGGAACCCAGTACTTC CASRGPGQGTQYF
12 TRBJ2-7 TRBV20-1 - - TGCAGTGCTAAGGGGGTCCCCTACGAGCAGTACTTC CSAKGVPYEQYF
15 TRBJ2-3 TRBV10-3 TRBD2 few TGTGCCATCAGTGGTGGGGGGGGAAGCACAGATACGCAGTATTTT CAISGGGGSTDTQYF
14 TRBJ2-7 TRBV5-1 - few TGCGCCAGCCGCTCAACAGACTACTCCTACGAGCAGTACTTC CASRSTDYSYEQYF
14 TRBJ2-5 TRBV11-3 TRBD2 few TGTGCCAGCAGCTCAGCGGGGGTTCGAGGGACCCAGTACTTC CASSSAGVRGTQYF
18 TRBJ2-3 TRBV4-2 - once TGTGCCAGCAGCCAGTCTGGCGTACTAGTGGGATTCACAGATACGCAGTATTTT CASSQSGVLVGFTDTQYF
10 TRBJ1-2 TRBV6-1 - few TGTGCCAGCAGGATGTATGGCTACACCTTC CASRMYGYTF
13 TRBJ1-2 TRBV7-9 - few TGTGCCAGCAGCTTCGGGGGCGCTGATGGCTACACCTTC CASSFGGADGYTF
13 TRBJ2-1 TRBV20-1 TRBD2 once TGCAGAGGCAGGGCTAGCGGGAACAATGAGCAGTTCTTC CRGRASGNNEQFF
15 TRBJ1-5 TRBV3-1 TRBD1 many TGTGCCAGCAGCCAAGGGGGACAGGGGTGGCAGCCCCAGCATTTT CASSQGGQGWQPQHF